This T cell receptor beta chain was retrieved from a study of T cell repertoires in ileal Crohn's disease. Study summary: Surgery for a complication: stricturing in 61%, penetrating in roughly 40%.

Trimming took off 1 base at V and 2 bases at J, with 11 bases between the two ends. The CDR3 extends over 15 amino acids. Germline loops: CDR1 LGHNT, CDR2 FRNRAP. Study findings and constraints: Sorted CD8 T cells held more high-frequency clones than CD4. Clonality above 26.8% at surgery always came with endoscopic recurrence.

Some clones are missing from TCRdb's copy, which holds only in-frame ones; the method was immunoSEQ multiplex PCR. The sample carries 7,000 to 9,500 clones, roughly 72% recorded once. As concerns this clone: Its antigen remains unidentified.

The TCR sequence derives from an adult with Crohn's disease. The sequencing input was ileal tissue. The chain joins TRBV12-5 to TRBJ2-5, with TRBD1 as a possible D gene (7 bases). As DNA, the CDR3 is TGTGCTAGTGGTTTGGCAGGGGGGAGGCAAGAGACCCAGTACTTC. It specifies CASGLAGGRQETQYF.